The T cell receptor beta chain described here comes from a study of CD8 T cells in Susac syndrome. V was cut by 6 bases and J by 2 bases, with 11 bases left in between. This CDR3 spans 13 amino acids. CDR1 is MNHNS and CDR2 is SASEGT in the germline V gene. Random hexamers served to reverse transcribe about 0.45 to 1 ug RNA. TCRdb re-derived calls from the immunoSEQ multiplex PCR reads in MiXCR, one entry per CDR3 protein. In the table there are approximately 120,000 distinct CDR3 sequences, 90% to 95% of which are singletons. The sequencing input was CD8+ T cells from PBMCs. This sequence joins TRBV6-1 and TRBJ2-7, with D possibly being TRBD1 or TRBD2 (5 bases each). The TCR sequence derives from a human donor with multiple sclerosis. The CDR3 spells CASSETGPYEQYF. For the CDR3, the DNA is TGTGCCAGCAGCGAAACGGGACCCTACGAGCAGTACTTC.